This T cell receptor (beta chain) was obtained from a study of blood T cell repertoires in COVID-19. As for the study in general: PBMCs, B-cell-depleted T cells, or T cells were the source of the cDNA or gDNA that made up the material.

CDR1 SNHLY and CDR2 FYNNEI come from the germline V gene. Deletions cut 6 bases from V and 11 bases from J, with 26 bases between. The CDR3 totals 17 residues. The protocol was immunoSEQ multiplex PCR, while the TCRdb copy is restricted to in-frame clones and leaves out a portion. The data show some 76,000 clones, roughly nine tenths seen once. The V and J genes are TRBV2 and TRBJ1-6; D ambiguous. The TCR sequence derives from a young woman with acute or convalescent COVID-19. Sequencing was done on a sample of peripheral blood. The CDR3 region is CASSPQYSQVLATPLHF. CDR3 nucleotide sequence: TGTGCCAGCAGCCCTCAGTATTCGCAGGTCTTGGCGACACCCCTCCACTTT.